What follows are 8 T cell receptor beta chains derived from one specimen sequenced in a study of T cell responses to AZD1222 COVID-19 vaccine. Sequencing was performed with immunoSEQ multiplex PCR; in TCRdb, only in-frame clones are kept and a portion is missing. This sample yields more than 140,000 clones, of which 70% to 90% are seen a single time; 2.2% belongs to the top ten. Here the sequenced sample was peripheral blood, taken on day 0 of AZD1222 vaccination. These receptors were collected from an adult in good health.

This chain uses TRBV12-3 or TRBV12-4 with TRBJ1-2; 7 bases line up with TRBD1. V was clipped by 5 bases and J by 2 bases; unmatched bases: 2. CDR3 length equals 13 residues. Here the CDR3 DNA reads TGTGCCAGCAGTACAGGGGTGAACTATGGCTACACCTTC. Translated: CASSTGVNYGYTF.

Only a few counts were recorded for this clone. The CDR3 DNA reads TGTGCCAGCAGCCCTTTTCCACTAGCGGGAGGAGGGGATACGCAGTATTTT. It is translated as CASSPFPLAGGGDTQYF. This chain joins TRBV9 and TRBJ2-3; TRBD2 matches at 12 bases. The germline gives CDR1 SGDLS, CDR2 YYNGEE. The ends lost 4 bases at V and 6 bases at J; junction bases unmatched: 12. The CDR3 sequence is 17 residues long. The whole variable domain, filled in from reference TRBV9 and TRBJ2-3, reads DSGVTQTPKHLITATGQRVTLRCSPRSGDLSVYWYQQSLDQGLQFLIQYYNGEERAKGNILERFSAQQFPDLHSELNLSSLELGDSALYFCASSPFPLAGGGDTQYFGPGTRLTVL.

V is TRBV7-8 and J is TRBJ1-4, with TRBD1 matching over 10 bases. The germline gives CDR1 SGHVS, CDR2 FQNEAQ. V was pared by 5 bases and J by 5 bases, with 5 bases of the junction left unmatched. This CDR3 is 15 amino acids long. CDR3 DNA: TGTGCCAGCAGCCCCCGGGACAGGGGAAATGAAAAACTGTTTTTT. Translated: CASSPRDRGNEKLFF.

V usage is TRBV6-2 or TRBV6-3 and J usage is TRBJ1-2; 7 bases are a match to TRBD1. The V gene's germline CDR1 is MNHEY and CDR2 SVGEGT. V trimming: 6 bases; J trimming: 8 bases; junction bases outside the gene matches: 6. The CDR3 is 12 residues long. The CDR3 protein is CASSQGQRGYTF. CDR3 sequence (DNA): TGTGCCAGCAGCCAGGGACAGCGGGGCTACACCTTC.

In this sample, this clone turned up once. The chain links TRBV28 to TRBJ2-1; possible D gene TRBD2, 6 bases. CDR1 MDHEN and CDR2 SYDVKM come from the germline V gene. Trimming stripped 5 bases from V and 3 bases from J, with 17 bases between. This CDR3 has 16 residues. CDR3 loop: CASSPPPGRGYNEQFF. CDR3 DNA sequence: TGTGCCAGCAGTCCCCCCCCCGGGCGGGGCTACAATGAGCAGTTCTTC.

V usage is TRBV10-3 and J usage is TRBJ1-5; 8 nucleotides match TRBD1. V trimming: 4 bases; J trimming: 6 bases; junction bases outside the gene matches: 2. The CDR3 is made up of 13 amino acids. Germline V gives CDR1 ENHRY, CDR2 SYGVKD. The CDR3 DNA sequence: TGTGCCATCAGTGCAGGGGGCGGTCAGCCCCAGCATTTT. As protein: CAISAGGGQPQHF.

V usage is TRBV6-2 or TRBV6-3 and J usage is TRBJ1-5; 9 bases align to TRBD1. V trimming: 3 bases; J trimming: 7 bases; junction bases outside the gene matches: 13. Germline V gene data show CDR1 as MNHEY and CDR2 as SVGEGT. The CDR3 runs to 17 residues. DNA of the CDR3: TGTGCCAGCAGTTATGGGACAGGGATCGCATGGGGGCAGCCCCAGCATTTT. This sequence encodes CASSYGTGIAWGQPQHF.

This rearrangement joins TRBV4-2 to TRBJ2-1; 16 bases are a match to TRBD2. The CDR3 has 16 residues. Germline values: CDR1 LGHNA, CDR2 YNFKEQ. V lost 3 bases and J lost 12; bases outside the gene matches: 8. In DNA, the CDR3 is TGTGCCAGCAGCCACGCCGGGACTAGCGGGAGGGCGGTGCAGTTCTTC. It encodes CASSHAGTSGRAVQFF.